The sequence of this T cell receptor (beta chain) was determined in a study of blood T cell repertoires in COVID-19. Across the study: Sources were T cells, B-cell-depleted T cells, or PBMCs; the material itself was cDNA or gDNA.

In terms of age and location, participants ranged from roughly 18 to 90 years and lived in about 25 US areas. Data came from immunoSEQ multiplex PCR; TCRdb stores just in-frame clones and leaves some out. Of fewer than 350,000 clones in the sample, 70% to 90% were seen once. There are 20 residues in the CDR3. Germline assignment: CDR1 MNHEY and CDR2 SVGEGT. Unmatched junction bases numbered 18, after V lost 2 bases and J lost 3 bases. Sequencing was carried out using PBMCs or T cells enriched from blood (not recorded which). The rearrangement uses TRBV6-2 or TRBV6-3 and TRBJ2-7, with 11 nucleotides matching TRBD2. This sequence was found in a woman aged 60 to 75 in a cohort exposed to, infected with or recovered from COVID-19 (not recorded which). CDR3 region: CASSYRPGTSGFTLRYEQYF. For the CDR3, the DNA is TGTGCCAGCAGTTACCGACCCGGGACTAGCGGATTCACCTTACGCTACGAGCAGTACTTC.